This TCR beta chain was recorded in a study of cytomegalovirus exposure and HLA in healthy donors. Notes on the study in general: Among the most significant clusters, several appeared linked to common viral pathogens in a later analysis. Reports described diagnosis of cytomegalovirus status by the classifier as highly specific and sensitive.

Researchers ran the PCR with 60 Vbeta and 13 Jbeta primers. Some clones are missing from TCRdb's copy, which holds only in-frame ones; the method was immunoSEQ multiplex PCR. The top ten clones hold roughly 4% of a sample with around 150,000 clones, roughly 68% of them seen once. A remark on this clone: As yet, its antigen is unknown.

The CDR3 totals 12 residues. V lost 0 bases to trimming and J lost 7 bases, with 7 bases between them. From germline, CDR1 is SGDLS and CDR2 YYNGEE. J is TRBJ1-2 and V is TRBV9, with D possibly being TRBD1 (5 bases). The TCR originated in a man between 60 and 75 years old in good health and CMV-seronegative. The source material was PBMCs. The CDR3, as DNA: TGTGCCAGCAGCGTAGGGGACTCTGGCTACACCTTC. It encodes CASSVGDSGYTF. Variable domain in full (rest from reference TRBV9 and TRBJ1-2): DSGVTQTPKHLITATGQRVTLRCSPRSGDLSVYWYQQSLDQGLQFLIQYYNGEERAKGNILERFSAQQFPDLHSELNLSSLELGDSALYFCASSVGDSGYTFGSGTRLTVV.